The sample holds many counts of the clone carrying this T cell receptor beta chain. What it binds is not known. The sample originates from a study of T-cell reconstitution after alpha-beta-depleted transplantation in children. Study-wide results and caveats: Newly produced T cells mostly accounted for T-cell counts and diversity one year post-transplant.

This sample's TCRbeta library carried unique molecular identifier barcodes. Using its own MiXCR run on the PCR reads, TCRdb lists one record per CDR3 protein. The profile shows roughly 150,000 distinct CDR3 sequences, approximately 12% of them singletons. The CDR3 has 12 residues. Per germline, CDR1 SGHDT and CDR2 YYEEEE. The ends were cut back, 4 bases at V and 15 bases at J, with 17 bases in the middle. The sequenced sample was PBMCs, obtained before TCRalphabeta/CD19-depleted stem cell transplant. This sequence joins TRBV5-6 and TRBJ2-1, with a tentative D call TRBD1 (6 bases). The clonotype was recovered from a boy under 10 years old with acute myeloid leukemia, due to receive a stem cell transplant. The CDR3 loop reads CASSNWGRRGFF. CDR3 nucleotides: TGTGCCAGCAGCAACTGGGGGCGCCGCGGGTTCTTC.